This TCR beta chain derives from a study of blood T cells in healthy people across ages. Trimming pared 5 bases from V and 11 bases from J, leaving 13 bases between. The CDR3 has 13 amino acids. Looked up from germline, CDR1 is MNHEY and CDR2 is SVGEGT. The second PCR ran roughly 6 to 11 cycles with a sample-barcoded 5' primer and J-beta primers. All samples yielded 3 million or more CDR3-containing paired-end reads. One entry per CDR3 protein results from TCRdb running MiXCR on the 5' RACE reads. The sample shows about 1.8 million distinct CDR3 sequences, about 50% of them seen only once. The receptor comes from a woman aged 40 to 50 in good health. The rearrangement joins TRBV6-2 or TRBV6-3 to TRBJ1-6; D gene uncertain. Input material: blood. Here the CDR3 reads CASSRSTGPPLHF. CDR3 DNA sequence: TGTGCCAGCAGTCGATCTACCGGGCCACCCCTCCACTTT.